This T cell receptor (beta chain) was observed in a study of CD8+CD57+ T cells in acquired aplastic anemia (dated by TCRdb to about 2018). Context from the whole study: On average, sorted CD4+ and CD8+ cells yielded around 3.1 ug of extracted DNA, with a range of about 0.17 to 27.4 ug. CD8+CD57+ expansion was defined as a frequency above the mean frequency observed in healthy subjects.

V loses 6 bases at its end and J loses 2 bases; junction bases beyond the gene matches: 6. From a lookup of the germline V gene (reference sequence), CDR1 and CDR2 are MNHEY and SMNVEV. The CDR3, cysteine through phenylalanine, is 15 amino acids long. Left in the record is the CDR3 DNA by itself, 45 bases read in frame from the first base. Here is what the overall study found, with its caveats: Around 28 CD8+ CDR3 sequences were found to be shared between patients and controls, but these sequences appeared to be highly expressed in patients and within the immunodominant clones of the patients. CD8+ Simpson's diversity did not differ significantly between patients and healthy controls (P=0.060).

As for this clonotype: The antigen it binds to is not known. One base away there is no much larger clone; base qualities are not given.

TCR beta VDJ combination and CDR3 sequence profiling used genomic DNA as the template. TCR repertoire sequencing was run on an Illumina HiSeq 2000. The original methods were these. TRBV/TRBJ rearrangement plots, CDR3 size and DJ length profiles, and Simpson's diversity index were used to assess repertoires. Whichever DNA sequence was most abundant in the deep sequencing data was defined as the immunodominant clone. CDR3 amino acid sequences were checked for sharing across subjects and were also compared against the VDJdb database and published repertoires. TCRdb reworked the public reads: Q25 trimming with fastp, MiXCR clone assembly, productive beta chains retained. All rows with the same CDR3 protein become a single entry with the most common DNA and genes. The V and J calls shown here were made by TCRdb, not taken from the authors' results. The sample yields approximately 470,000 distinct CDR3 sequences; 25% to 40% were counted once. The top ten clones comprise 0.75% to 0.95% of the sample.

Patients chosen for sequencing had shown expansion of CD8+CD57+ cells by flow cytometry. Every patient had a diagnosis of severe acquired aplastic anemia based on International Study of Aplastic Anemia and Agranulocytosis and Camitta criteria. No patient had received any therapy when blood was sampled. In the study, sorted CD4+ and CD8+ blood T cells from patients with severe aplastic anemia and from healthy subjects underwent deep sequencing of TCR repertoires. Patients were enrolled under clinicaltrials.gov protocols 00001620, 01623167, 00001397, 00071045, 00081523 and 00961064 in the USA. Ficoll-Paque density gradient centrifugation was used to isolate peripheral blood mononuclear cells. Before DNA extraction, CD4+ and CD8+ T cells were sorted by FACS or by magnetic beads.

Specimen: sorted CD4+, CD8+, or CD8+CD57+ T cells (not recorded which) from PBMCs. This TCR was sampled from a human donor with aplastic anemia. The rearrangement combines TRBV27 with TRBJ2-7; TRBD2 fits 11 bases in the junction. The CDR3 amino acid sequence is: CASSRGTSGTYEQYF. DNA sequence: TGTGCCAGCAGCCGAGGGACTAGCGGTACCTACGAGCAGTACTTC.